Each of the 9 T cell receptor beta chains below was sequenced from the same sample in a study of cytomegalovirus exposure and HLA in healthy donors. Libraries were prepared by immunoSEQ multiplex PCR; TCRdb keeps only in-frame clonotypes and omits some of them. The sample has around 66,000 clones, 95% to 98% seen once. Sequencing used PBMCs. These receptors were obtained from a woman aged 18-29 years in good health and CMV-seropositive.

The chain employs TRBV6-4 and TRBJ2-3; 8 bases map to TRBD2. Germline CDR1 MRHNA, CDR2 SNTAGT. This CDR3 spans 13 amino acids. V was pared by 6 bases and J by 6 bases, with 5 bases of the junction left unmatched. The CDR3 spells CASSSGSGDTQYF. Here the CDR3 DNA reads TGTGCCAGCAGCAGCGGGAGCGGCGATACGCAGTATTTT.

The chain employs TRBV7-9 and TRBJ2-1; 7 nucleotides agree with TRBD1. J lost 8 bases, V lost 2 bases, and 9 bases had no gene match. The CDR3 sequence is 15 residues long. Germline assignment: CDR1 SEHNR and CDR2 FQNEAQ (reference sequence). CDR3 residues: CASSLTRQGIDEQFF. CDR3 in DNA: TGTGCCAGCAGCTTAACGCGACAGGGTATCGATGAGCAGTTCTTC. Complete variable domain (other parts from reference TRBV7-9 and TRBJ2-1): DTGVSQNPRHKITKRGQNVTFRCDPISEHNRLYWYRQTLGQGPEFLTYFQNEAQLEKSRLLSDRFSAERPKGSFSTLEIQRTEQGDSAMYLCASSLTRQGIDEQFFGPGTRLTVL.

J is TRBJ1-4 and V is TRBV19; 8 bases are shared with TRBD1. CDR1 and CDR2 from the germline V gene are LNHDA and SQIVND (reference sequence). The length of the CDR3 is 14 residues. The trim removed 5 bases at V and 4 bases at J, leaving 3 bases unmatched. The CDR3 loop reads CASSVTGVNEKLFF. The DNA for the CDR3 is TGTGCCAGTAGTGTGACAGGGGTTAATGAAAAACTGTTTTTT. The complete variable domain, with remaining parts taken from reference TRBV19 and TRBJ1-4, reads DGGITQSPKYLFRKEGQNVTLSCEQNLNHDAMYWYRQDPGQGLRLIYYSQIVNDFQKGDIAEGYSVSREKKESFPLTVTSAQKNPTAFYLCASSVTGVNEKLFFGSGTQLSVL.

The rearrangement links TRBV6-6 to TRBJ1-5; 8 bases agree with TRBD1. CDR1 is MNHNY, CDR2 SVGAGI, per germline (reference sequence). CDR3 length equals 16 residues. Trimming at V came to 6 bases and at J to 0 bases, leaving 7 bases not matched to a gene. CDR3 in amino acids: CASRPGTGVSNQPQHF. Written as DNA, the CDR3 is TGTGCCAGCAGGCCCGGGACAGGAGTTAGCAATCAGCCCCAGCATTTT.

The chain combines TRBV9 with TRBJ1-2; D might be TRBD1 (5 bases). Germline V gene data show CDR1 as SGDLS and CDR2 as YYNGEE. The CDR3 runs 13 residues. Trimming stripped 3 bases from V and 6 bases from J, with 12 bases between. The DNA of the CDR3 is TGTGCCAGCAGCGGTAGGGGCCTTCATGGCTACACCTTC. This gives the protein CASSGRGLHGYTF.

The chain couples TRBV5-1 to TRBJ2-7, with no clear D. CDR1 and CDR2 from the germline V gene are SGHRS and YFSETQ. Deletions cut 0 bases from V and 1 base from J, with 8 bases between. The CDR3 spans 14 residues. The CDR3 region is CASSLAPGSYEQYF. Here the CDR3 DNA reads TGCGCCAGCAGCTTGGCCCCCGGTTCCTACGAGCAGTACTTC.

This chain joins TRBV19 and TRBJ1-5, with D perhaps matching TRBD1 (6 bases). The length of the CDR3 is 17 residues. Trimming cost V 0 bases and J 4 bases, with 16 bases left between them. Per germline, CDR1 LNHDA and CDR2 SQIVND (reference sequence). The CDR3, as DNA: TGTGCCAGTAGTATAGATCGCGCAGGGGCACCAAATCAGCCCCAGCATTTT. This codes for CASSIDRAGAPNQPQHF.

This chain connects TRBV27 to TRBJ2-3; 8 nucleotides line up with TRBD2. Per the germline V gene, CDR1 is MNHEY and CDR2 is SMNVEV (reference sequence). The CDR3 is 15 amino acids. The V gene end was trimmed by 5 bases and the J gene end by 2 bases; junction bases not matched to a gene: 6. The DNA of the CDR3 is TGTGCCAGCAGTATGGGACTAGGGAACACAGATACGCAGTATTTT. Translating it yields CASSMGLGNTDTQYF.

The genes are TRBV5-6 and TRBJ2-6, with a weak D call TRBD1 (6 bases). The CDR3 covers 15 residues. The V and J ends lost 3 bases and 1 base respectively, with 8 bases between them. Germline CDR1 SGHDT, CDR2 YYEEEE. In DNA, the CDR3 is TGTGCCAGCAGCTACACAGGGTCTGGGGCCAACGTCCTGACTTTC. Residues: CASSYTGSGANVLTF. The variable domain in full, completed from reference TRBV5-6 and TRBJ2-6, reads DAGVTQSPTHLIKTRGQQVTLRCSPKSGHDTVSWYQQALGQGPQFIFQYYEEEERQRGNFPDRFSGHQFPNYSSELNVNALLLGDSALYLCASSYTGSGANVLTFGAGSRLTVL.